Listed here are 26 T cell receptor beta chains from one sample, sequenced in a study of Graves' ophthalmopathy and Graves' hyperthyroidism. Researchers took RNA transcripts and amplified TCR beta CDR3 regions from them. After a first-round RT-PCR with HTBI primers, a second-round multiplex PCR was run. In TCRdb, the multiplex PCR reads were re-called with MiXCR into one record per CDR3 protein. This table holds roughly 220,000 distinct CDR3 sequences, around 45% found once. The sequenced material came from peripheral blood. These receptors originate from an adult man with Graves' ophthalmopathy.

This chain connects TRBV5-1 to TRBJ1-4; TRBD1 is a possible D gene (5 bases). Looked up from germline, CDR1 is SGHRS and CDR2 is YFSETQ. Trimming pared 1 base from V and 3 bases from J, leaving 13 bases between. The CDR3 extends over 16 amino acids. The CDR3 bases are TGCGCCAGCAGCTTGCAAGGGGATCTGGCTAATGAAAAACTGTTTTTT. Its protein product is CASSLQGDLANEKLFF.

CDR3 coding DNA: TGTGCCAGCAGCTTATGGGTGGGGACGAGCACCGGGGAGCTGTTTTTT. It encodes CASSLWVGTSTGELFF. V and J are TRBV7-3 and TRBJ2-2; D tentatively fits TRBD1 or TRBD2 (5 bases each). The germline V gene has CDR1 SGHTA and CDR2 FQGTGA. The CDR3 contains 16 residues. V lost 2 bases and J lost 4, with 14 bases in between.

The V call is TRBV2, the J call TRBJ2-5, with no clear D. V lost 1 base, J lost 5 bases, and 8 bases lay in between. Germline-derived CDR1 and CDR2 are SNHLY and FYNNEI. The CDR3 contains 13 residues. CDR3 amino acids: CASSEVGAETQYF. CDR3 bases: TGTGCCAGCAGTGAAGTCGGTGCGGAGACCCAGTACTTC.

V gene TRBV20-1 combines with J gene TRBJ1-2, with a weak D call TRBD1 (5 bases). V gave up 2 bases and J gave up 5 bases, with 12 bases separating them. Germline loops: CDR1 DFQATT, CDR2 SNEGSKA (reference sequence). The CDR3 consists of 13 residues. CDR3 sequence (DNA): TGCAGTGCTAGACCGAGGGGAGCTTATGGCTACACCTTC. It codes for CSARPRGAYGYTF.

The chain carries TRBV29-1 and TRBJ2-2; 7 nucleotides align to TRBD1. The J segment lost 4 bases and the V segment lost 6 bases, leaving 5 bases of the junction unmatched. This CDR3 contains 13 residues. Germline assignment: CDR1 SQVTM and CDR2 ANQGSEA. DNA of the CDR3: TGCAGCGTCATCACAGGGGCCACCGGGGAGCTGTTTTTT. This encodes CSVITGATGELFF.

This clonotype was seen repeatedly, ten times or more. This chain links TRBV20-1 with TRBJ2-7, with no clear D. This CDR3 comprises 12 residues. Looked up from germline, CDR1 is DFQATT and CDR2 is SNEGSKA (reference sequence). V gave up 6 bases and J gave up 3 bases, with 12 bases separating them. CDR3 sequence (DNA): TGCAGTGCAGTGGGCAAGAACTACGAGCAGTACTTC. It encodes CSAVGKNYEQYF.

The chain links TRBV20-1 to TRBJ1-6, with D possibly being TRBD1 (6 bases). V was pared by 0 bases and J by 4 bases, with 19 bases between. The germline CDR1 and CDR2 sequences are DFQATT and SNEGSKA (reference sequence). The CDR3 contains 18 residues. The CDR3 loop is CSAREGASSLHYNSPLHF. DNA of the CDR3: TGCAGTGCTAGAGAGGGGGCCAGCAGCCTGCATTATAATTCACCCCTCCACTTT.

Points on this clonotype: As the CDR3 is not closed by the conserved phenylalanine or tryptophan, this likely results from a read error. The chain links TRBV9 to TRBJ1-5; 7 bases align to TRBD1. V shed 5 bases and J 1 base; nucleotides not matched to a gene: 3. Germline V gives CDR1 SGDLS, CDR2 YYNGEE. This CDR3 contains 14 residues. CDR3 protein: CASRRTGSNQPQHL. The CDR3 DNA is TGTGCCAGCAGAAGGACAGGCAGCAATCAGCCCCAGCATCTT.

The chain has TRBV29-1 and TRBJ1-5, with 8 nucleotides matching TRBD1. From germline, CDR1 is SQVTM and CDR2 ANQGSEA. The CDR3 contains 13 residues. CDR3 sequence reads: CTKDRARNQPQHF. The CDR3 DNA reads TGCACCAAGGACAGGGCGCGTAATCAGCCCCAGCATTTT.

This clonotype was found many times. V usage is TRBV7-9 and J usage is TRBJ2-2, with a weak D call TRBD1 (6 bases). The V end lost 4 bases, the J end lost 1 base, and 13 bases lay between the germline ends. Per the germline V gene, CDR1 is SEHNR and CDR2 is FQNEAQ (reference sequence). This CDR3 has 16 amino acids. The CDR3 here is CASSWETGLNTGELFF. CDR3 nucleotides: TGTGCCAGCAGCTGGGAGACAGGTCTGAACACCGGGGAGCTGTTTTTT.

The chain combines TRBV2 with TRBJ2-7; 12 nucleotides match TRBD1. Trimming took 2 bases from V and 6 from J; bases not matched to a gene: 8. Germline CDR1 reads SNHLY; CDR2 reads FYNNEI. The length of the CDR3 is 16 residues. This chain's CDR3 is CASSETLGQGAAEQYF. DNA for the CDR3: TGTGCCAGCAGTGAAACCCTGGGACAGGGGGCGGCCGAGCAGTACTTC.

This clonotype was detected a few times. The genes are TRBV2 and TRBJ1-3, with D uncertain. This CDR3 region has 13 residues. CDR1 SNHLY and CDR2 FYNNEI come from the germline V gene. The V and J ends lost 4 bases and 3 bases respectively, with 7 bases between them. The CDR3 coding sequence is TGTGCCAGCAGTGTCAGCTTTGGAAACACCATATATTTT. This encodes CASSVSFGNTIYF.

The sample holds a few counts of this clonotype. The V and J genes are TRBV6-5 and TRBJ1-2, with D unclear. Trimming took off 2 bases at V and 1 base at J, with 5 bases between the two ends. This CDR3 is built from 13 residues. Germline CDR1 is MNHEY and CDR2 is SVGAGI. In nucleotides, the CDR3 is TGTGCCAGCAGTTACGGGCATAACTATGGCTACACCTTC. Translating gives CASSYGHNYGYTF.

Note on this clonotype: The junction does not match germline at one end; this may be a read error. The V gene is TRBV24-1, the J gene TRBJ2-6; 8 bases fit TRBD1. The germline V gene encodes CDR1 KGHDR and CDR2 SFDVKD. The CDR3 extends over 19 amino acids. CDR3 sequence: CASSILSGTGGLGANVLTF. CDR3 coding DNA: TGTGCCAGCAGTATCCTTTCCGGGACAGGCGGTTTGGGGGCCAACGTCCTGACTTTC.

The table lists this clonotype with many counts. The chain employs TRBV5-5 and TRBJ2-5; a weak D match, TRBD2 (6 bases). V lost 2 bases, J lost 5 bases, and 10 bases lay in between. The V gene's germline CDR1 is SGHKS and CDR2 YYEKEE (reference sequence). The CDR3 spans 13 residues. The CDR3 is CASSLGGAETQYF. The DNA of the CDR3 is TGTGCCAGCAGCTTAGGCGGGGCGGAGACCCAGTACTTC.

This chain uses TRBV7-2 with TRBJ1-5; no reliable D call. The V end was cut by 6 bases, the J end by 9 bases, with 15 bases between. Germline values: CDR1 SGHTA, CDR2 FQGNSA. The CDR3 is 13 residues long. CDR3 DNA sequence: TGTGCCAGCAGACGTTTCCTATCCGGGCCCCAGCATTTT. Translation gives CASRRFLSGPQHF. Using reference TRBV7-2 and TRBJ1-5 for the parts outside the CDR3, the full variable domain is GAGVSQSPSNKVTEKGKDVELRCDPISGHTALYWYRQSLGQGLEFLIYFQGNSAPDKSGLPSDRFSAERTGGSVSTLTIQRTQQEDSAVYLCASRRFLSGPQHFGDGTRLSIL.

As to this clonotype: An end of the junction differs from the germline gene, which may be a read error. This chain links TRBV10-3 with TRBJ2-7; TRBD2 matches at 10 bases. CDR1 is ENHRY and CDR2 is SYGVKD in the germline V gene. The CDR3 is 15 amino acids. CDR3 in DNA: TGTGCCAGCAGTTACTCGTTAGCGGGGGGCCACGAGCAGTACTTC. Residues: CASSYSLAGGHEQYF.

This rearrangement joins TRBV20-1 to TRBJ2-5; 7 nucleotides match TRBD1. CDR3 length: 15 amino acids. Trimming took 6 bases from V and 1 from J; bases not matched to a gene: 11. The germline V gene has CDR1 DFQATT and CDR2 SNEGSKA (reference sequence). The CDR3 is CSASPPDRIQETQYF. The CDR3, as DNA: TGCAGTGCGAGCCCCCCGGACAGGATCCAAGAGACCCAGTACTTC.

The V and J genes are TRBV7-8 and TRBJ1-2; D is unresolved. This CDR3 region has 14 residues. Looked up from germline, CDR1 is SGHVS and CDR2 is FQNEAQ. Trimming shortened V by 6 bases and J by 1 base, and 12 bases separated the two germline ends. The CDR3 spells CASSLYDNNYGYTF. The CDR3 coding sequence is TGTGCCAGCAGTTTATATGACAATAACTATGGCTACACCTTC.

With respect to this clonotype: This sequence may be a read error, since a much larger clone differs from it by one base. V and J are TRBV9 and TRBJ2-5, with 7 bases fitting TRBD2. This CDR3 region has 16 residues. The germline V gene encodes CDR1 SGDLS and CDR2 YYNGEE. CDR3 coding DNA: TGTGCCAGCAGCGTCCAAGAGACTAGCAGACAAGAGGCCCAGTACTTC. Amino acid sequence: CASSVQETSRQEAQYF.

A remark on this clonotype: This could be a read error, since a much larger clone is one nucleotide away. The V and J genes are TRBV2 and TRBJ1-5; D gene unclear. This CDR3 region has 14 residues. Germline-derived CDR1 and CDR2 are SNHLY and FYNNEI. Trimming removed 6 bases from V and 1 base from J, with 10 bases in between. DNA for the CDR3: TGTGCCAGCAGGGGGTGGAGGAGCAATCAGCCCCAGCATTTT. The encoded protein is CASRGWRSNQPQHF.

The chain combines TRBV7-2 with TRBJ1-4; 7 bases map to TRBD1. There are 12 residues in the CDR3. Germline assignment: CDR1 SGHTA and CDR2 FQGNSA. V was pared by 7 bases and J by 7 bases, with 3 bases of the junction left unmatched. This chain's CDR3 is CASTQGPEKLFF. CDR3 sequence (DNA): TGTGCCAGCACACAGGGGCCTGAAAAACTGTTTTTT.

Ten or more counts support this clonotype. CDR3 nucleotide sequence: TGCAGCGTCCACAGGGAGGACACTGAAGCTTTCTTT. This codes for CSVHREDTEAFF. This chain connects TRBV29-1 to TRBJ1-1, with D tentatively TRBD1 (6 bases). The germline CDR1 and CDR2 sequences are SQVTM and ANQGSEA. The CDR3 consists of 12 residues. Between the trimmed V and J ends, which lost 6 bases and 3 bases, there was a span of 11 bases.

The V and J genes are TRBV19 and TRBJ1-6, with D unresolved. Trimming took off 3 bases at V and 0 bases at J, with 6 bases between the two ends. Germline lookup yields CDR1 LNHDA and CDR2 SQIVND (reference sequence). The CDR3 contains 15 residues. CDR3 DNA: TGTGCCAGTAGTATCGTGGACTCCTATAATTCACCCCTCCACTTT. This codes for CASSIVDSYNSPLHF.

This chain connects TRBV7-8 to TRBJ2-5, with D possibly being TRBD2 (6 bases). V lost 1 base, J lost 5 bases, and 14 bases lay in between. Germline values: CDR1 SGHVS, CDR2 FQNEAQ. CDR3 length: 15 amino acids. This chain's CDR3 is CASSLGTGAYETQYF. CDR3 nucleotides: TGTGCCAGCAGCTTAGGCACGGGAGCTTACGAGACCCAGTACTTC. Looking up the rest from reference TRBV7-8 and TRBJ2-5 gives the full variable domain: GAGVSQSPRYKVAKRGQDVALRCDPISGHVSLFWYQQALGQGPEFLTYFQNEAQLDKSGLPSDRFFAERPEGSVSTLKIQRTQQEDSAVYLCASSLGTGAYETQYFGPGTRLLVL.

This chain links TRBV2 with TRBJ2-5; D remains unclear. The V and J ends lost 7 bases and 1 base respectively, with 4 bases between them. Per the germline V gene, CDR1 is SNHLY and CDR2 is FYNNEI. The CDR3 spans 11 residues. The CDR3, as DNA: TGTGCCAGCAAGGGCCAAGAGACCCAGTACTTC. Protein: CASKGQETQYF. Using reference TRBV2 and TRBJ2-5 for the parts outside the CDR3, the full variable domain is EPEVTQTPSHQVTQMGQEVILRCVPISNHLYFYWYRQILGQKVEFLVSFYNNEISEKSEIFDDQFSVERPDGSNFTLKIRSTKLEDSAMYFCASKGQETQYFGPGTRLLVL.